This T cell receptor (beta chain) emerged from a study of T cells in Graves' hyperthyroidism and ophthalmopathy (dated by TCRdb to the late 2010s). The study in broad terms: Peripheral blood was sampled at the time of initial diagnosis, prior to any treatment. To identify distinguishing TCR V-J signatures, a discovery cohort of 100 patients was used, comprising 43 with Graves' ophthalmopathy and around 57 with stable Graves' hyperthyroidism. Prospective prediction of ophthalmopathy was tested in an independent validation cohort of under 20 hyperthyroidism patients and around 16 patients who later progressed to ophthalmopathy. For training and testing, the roughly 100 patients in the discovery cohort were randomly divided in a 7:3 ratio. Thyroid tissue and blood T-cell repertoires from six or seven Graves' hyperthyroidism patients were also compared in the study. Following sampling, methimazole starting at 30 mg daily was given to hyperthyroidism patients, and high-dose intravenous methylprednisolone was given to ophthalmopathy patients. According to the paper, TCR Vbeta CDR3 sequencing was carried out on more than 120 peripheral blood samples, which came from approximately 43 ophthalmopathy, around 74 hyperthyroidism and some 17 progressor patients. The study at large found these results: Blood samples also contained most of the expanded thyroid clonotypes (frequency above 0.001), which suggests that blood repertoires may reflect thyroid immune responses. In validation, progression to ophthalmopathy was predicted by the model with more than 65% sensitivity and 72.22% specificity, a median of roughly six months before onset. Sample size was not statistically predetermined, and blinding of investigators to group allocation was not performed. In cross-validation, a model built on a 13 V-J signature told ophthalmopathy apart from stable hyperthyroidism with just under 90% sensitivity and about 81% specificity, and in testing the same model reached 80%/75%.

The TCR beta CDR3 regions were amplified from the RNA transcripts. The TCR CDR3 was subjected to a first round of RT-PCR using the HTBI primer set and the Qiagen OneStep RT-PCR kit. Libraries were constructed in a second round of multiplex PCR, after which size selection and purification were carried out. The libraries were sequenced on an Illumina HiSeq2000 using paired-end 100 bp reads. In the paper's pipeline: SOAPnuke was used to process the raw data, with reads discarded if the reads contained adapters or uncalled bases, had a mean Phred below 15, or lacked an exact constant-primer or identifier match. High-quality paired reads were merged using COPE v1.2.5, and each unique nucleotide sequence was defined as a clonotype. Clonotypes were aligned to IMGT TRBV, TRBD and TRBJ reference segments using MiTCR v1.1. The analysis was restricted to V-J combinations with a frequency above 0.0001, which together covered over 99% of the repertoires. The TCS score was defined as the ratio of F50 (clonal expansion) to E x V (chaos), calculated using BLOSUM62-based TCRdist between CDR3 peptides within each V-J. Welch's t-statistics and random forest reduced some 510 V-J features to fewer than 15, which were used in a naive Bayes classifier (R e1071). The raw public data were reprocessed by TCRdb itself: fastp quality trimming at Q25, MiXCR clonotype calling, in-frame beta chains only. Every distinct CDR3 protein forms one entry, paired with its most common genes and DNA. It is TCRdb's table, rather than the study itself, that gives the V and J calls and clone size. The sample includes under 350,000 distinct CDR3 sequences, with 21% observed a single time. The ten largest clones capture over 40% of the sample.

This clonotype turned up a few times. Its antigen is unknown. No qualities accompany the bases; no much larger clone lies one base away. From the germline V gene, CDR1 is SQVTM and CDR2 is ANQGSEA. V was cut back by 3 bases and J by 13 bases, leaving a gap of 9 bases between them. The CDR3 spans 9 residues, from the cysteine through the phenylalanine. The retained sequence is limited to the CDR3, 27 bases, with the frame set at the first base. A patient counted as having stable Graves' hyperthyroidism if no progression to ophthalmopathy occurred over 18 months of follow-up. Hyperthyroidism patients were newly diagnosed, with disease duration under 2 months, and aged 18 to 65 years. The study excluded patients with uncontrolled infections, other autoimmune diseases, pregnancy or lactation. Clinical symptoms, serum thyroxine and TRAb, thyroid ultrasound, and orbital computed tomography formed the basis for the diagnoses. PBMCs were separated from roughly 9.3 ml of fresh peripheral blood using Ficoll-Paque density gradient centrifugation. Trizol reagent was used to extract total RNA, and RNA quality was then checked on an Agilent 2100 Bioanalyzer.

The specimen was blood. The source is a woman aged 45-60 years with Graves' hyperthyroidism. This chain joins TRBV29-1 to TRBJ2-5, with the D gene call left open. Here is the DNA: TGCAGCGTTGACCCCCCCCGGTACTTC. Its protein product is CSVDPPRYF.